A single sample is the source of the 21 T cell receptor beta chains below, sequenced in a study of T cell responses to AZD1222 COVID-19 vaccine. TCRdb's copy holds only in-frame clones and misses some; the assay was immunoSEQ multiplex PCR. The table has some 180,000 clones, about 90% seen once. Material: peripheral blood, obtained 28 days after the second AZD1222 dose. Source of these receptors: an adult who received the AZD1222 COVID-19 vaccine.

The J gene is TRBJ2-2, the V gene TRBV7-9; D is possibly TRBD1 (7 bases). CDR3 size: 16 residues. Trimming removed 7 bases at V and 1 base at J, with 16 bases between. Germline CDR1 and CDR2: SEHNR and FQNEAQ (reference sequence). The CDR3 spells CASTPGGSWNTGELFF. DNA for the CDR3: TGTGCCAGCACCCCAGGGGGGTCATGGAACACCGGGGAGCTGTTTTTT.

This clone was found once. The V and J genes are TRBV7-9 and TRBJ2-2; 7 positions match TRBD1. The V and J ends lost 5 bases and 2 bases, in that order; junction bases with no gene match: 17. Per the germline V gene, CDR1 is SEHNR and CDR2 is FQNEAQ (reference sequence). The CDR3 is 19 residues long. The CDR3 nucleotides are TGTGCCAGCAGCGGCAATGATGAGGGGGCCGGGCGAAACACCGGGGAGCTGTTTTTT. Translating gives CASSGNDEGAGRNTGELFF. The entire variable domain, with the rest obtained from reference TRBV7-9 and TRBJ2-2, is as follows: DTGVSQNPRHKITKRGQNVTFRCDPISEHNRLYWYRQTLGQGPEFLTYFQNEAQLEKSRLLSDRFSAERPKGSFSTLEIQRTEQGDSAMYLCASSGNDEGAGRNTGELFFGEGSRLTVL.

The CDR3 DNA reads TGTGCCAGCGCGGCGGGCAGGGGGATTAGGGAGCAGTACTTC. It codes for CASAAGRGIREQYF. The chain joins TRBV5-6 to TRBJ2-7, with 7 bases identical to TRBD1. V was clipped by 7 bases and J by 7 bases; unmatched bases: 14. Germline V CDR1 and CDR2: SGHDT, YYEEEE. The CDR3 spans 14 residues.

The V and J genes are TRBV6-2 or TRBV6-3 and TRBJ2-4; TRBD2 matches at 15 bases. Germline V gene sequence: CDR1 MNHEY, CDR2 SVGEGT. This CDR3 has 16 residues. J lost 5 bases, V lost 4 bases, and 3 bases had no gene match. CDR3 in amino acids: CASSFGLAGGENIQYF. CDR3 in DNA: TGTGCCAGCAGTTTTGGACTAGCGGGGGGGGAAAACATTCAGTACTTC.

The chain recombines TRBV5-6 with TRBJ2-1; D may be TRBD1 (5 bases). The V gene's germline CDR1 is SGHDT and CDR2 YYEEEE. V was cut by 4 bases and J by 13 bases, with 15 bases left in between. The CDR3 has 12 residues. DNA for the CDR3: TGTGCCAGCAGCCGAGGTGGGGCCCCCCAGTTCTTC. Amino acids: CASSRGGAPQFF.

This chain joins TRBV19 and TRBJ1-5; 12 nucleotides align to TRBD1. V shed 1 base and J 7 bases; nucleotides not matched to a gene: 5. The germline V gene encodes CDR1 LNHDA and CDR2 SQIVND (reference sequence). The CDR3 is made up of 16 amino acids. The CDR3 sequence: CASSIGRDRGQQPQHF. The CDR3 nucleotides read TGTGCCAGTAGTATAGGGAGGGACAGGGGGCAACAGCCCCAGCATTTT.

The rearrangement uses TRBV5-4 and TRBJ2-7; D not resolved. CDR3 length: 14 amino acids. The germline V gene encodes CDR1 SGHNT and CDR2 YYREEE (reference sequence). The V and J ends lost 0 bases and 4 bases respectively, with 11 bases between them. The CDR3, as DNA: TGTGCCAGCAGCTTGGGGCTTCCGCAGTACGAGCAGTACTTC. This encodes CASSLGLPQYEQYF.

The chain has TRBV3-1 (or the pseudogene TRBV3-2) and TRBJ2-7, with D tentatively TRBD2 (7 bases). V dropped 0 bases and J dropped 6 bases, with 21 bases sitting between them. CDR1 is LGHDT, CDR2 YNNKEL, per germline (reference sequence). The CDR3 spans 17 residues. In DNA form, the CDR3 reads TGTGCCAGCAGCCAAGATTATGCCGGGGGGCCCTTTCGCGAGCAGTACTTC. Protein: CASSQDYAGGPFREQYF.

V gene TRBV5-1 combines with J gene TRBJ1-1, with D hard to call. CDR3 length equals 14 residues. Trimming pared 0 bases from V and 2 bases from J, leaving 8 bases between. The germline gives CDR1 SGHRS, CDR2 YFSETQ. The CDR3 protein is CASSLGPLNTEAFF. In DNA, the CDR3 is TGCGCCAGCAGCTTGGGACCGTTAAACACTGAAGCTTTCTTT.

The chain is built from TRBV5-4 and TRBJ1-4, with 8 bases that match TRBD1. Germline CDR1 reads SGHNT; CDR2 reads YYREEE (reference sequence). This CDR3 is built from 16 residues. The V gene end was trimmed by 4 bases and the J gene end by 0 bases; junction bases not matched to a gene: 5. The CDR3, as DNA: TGTGCCAGCAGCGTACAGGGGGGGGCAACTAATGAAAAACTGTTTTTT. It is translated as CASSVQGGATNEKLFF.

V is TRBV27 and J is TRBJ1-1; possible D gene TRBD1, 5 bases. Germline V gene sequence: CDR1 MNHEY, CDR2 SMNVEV (reference sequence). V was pared by 7 bases and J by 11 bases, with 23 bases between. This CDR3 has 14 amino acids. For the CDR3, the DNA is TGTGCCAGCACGTACGGTGGGGGAAGGGGCTTGGCTTTCTTT. It translates to CASTYGGGRGLAFF.

The chain employs TRBV6-6 and TRBJ2-3; D is unresolved. V dropped 6 bases and J dropped 2 bases, with 18 bases sitting between them. CDR3 length equals 16 residues. Germline V lookup: CDR1 MNHNY, CDR2 SVGAGI (reference sequence). The CDR3 DNA sequence: TGTGCCAGCAGCCCTAGGTTTCGCGGATCCACAGATACGCAGTATTTT. Translated, it gives CASSPRFRGSTDTQYF.

The V gene is TRBV3-1 (or the pseudogene TRBV3-2), the J gene TRBJ1-2; D call uncertain. This CDR3 contains 12 residues. Germline-derived CDR1 and CDR2 are LGHDT and YNNKEL (reference sequence). Trimming cost V 1 base and J 10 bases, with 10 bases left between them. In DNA, the CDR3 is TGTGCCAGCAGCCAAGGAGGTATTGACTACACCTTC. The encoded protein is CASSQGGIDYTF.

In its sample, this clone was seen once. The chain couples TRBV6-5 to TRBJ2-7, with 8 bases fitting TRBD2. The V segment lost 6 bases and the J segment 2 bases; nucleotides outside the gene matches: 6. Germline lookup yields CDR1 MNHEY and CDR2 SVGAGI. The CDR3 runs to 14 residues. CDR3 sequence reads: CASSNGGVPYEQYF. CDR3 nucleotide sequence: TGTGCCAGCAGCAACGGGGGGGTGCCCTACGAGCAGTACTTC.

This chain connects TRBV7-6 to TRBJ2-1; D ambiguous. The length of the CDR3 is 10 residues. Trimming left V 8 bases short and J 5 bases short, with 4 bases between. From germline, CDR1 is SGHVS and CDR2 FNYEAQ. As DNA, the CDR3 is TGTGCCAGCGGAAACAATGAGCAGTTCTTC. It translates to CASGNNEQFF.

CDR3 DNA sequence: TGTGCCAGCAGTTATTCCGTCAGTACTAGCACAGATACGCAGTATTTT. This codes for CASSYSVSTSTDTQYF. The V gene is TRBV6-5, the J gene TRBJ2-3; D is unclear. V was pared by 3 bases and J by 0 bases, with 13 bases between. The CDR3 loop spans 16 amino acids. Per the germline V gene, CDR1 is MNHEY and CDR2 is SVGAGI.

This clone came up a few times. The gene calls are TRBV3-1 (or the pseudogene TRBV3-2) and TRBJ2-7, with D tentatively TRBD1 (5 bases). Germline CDR1 reads LGHDT; CDR2 reads YNNKEL (reference sequence). The CDR3 is made up of 15 amino acids. V shed 0 bases and J shed 4 bases, with 13 bases lying between them. This CDR3 reads CASSQDWGGRYEQYF. DNA for the CDR3: TGTGCCAGCAGCCAAGATTGGGGCGGACGGTACGAGCAGTACTTC.

The chain joins TRBV25-1 to TRBJ2-7; 10 positions match TRBD1. V shed 4 bases and J 5 bases; nucleotides not matched to a gene: 8. This CDR3 has 15 residues. Germline V gene lookup returns CDR1 MGHDK and CDR2 SYGVNS. As DNA, the CDR3 is TGTGCCAGCAGTGCCCCCGGGACAGGGGACCACGAGCAGTACTTC. It encodes CASSAPGTGDHEQYF.

The V and J genes are TRBV15 and TRBJ1-1, with 7 bases lining up with TRBD1. The germline V gene has CDR1 LNHNV and CDR2 YYDKDF (reference sequence). This CDR3 region has 15 residues. V shed 0 bases and J 0 bases; nucleotides not matched to a gene: 1. DNA of the CDR3: TGTGCCACCAGCAGAGAGGGGACAGTGAACACTGAAGCTTTCTTT. This translates into CATSREGTVNTEAFF.

This clone was detected only once. V gene TRBV19 combines with J gene TRBJ1-1; TRBD1 might be the D (5 bases). Germline CDR1 is LNHDA and CDR2 is SQIVND (reference sequence). This CDR3 is built from 14 residues. V lost 7 bases and J 1 base, leaving 13 bases between the germline ends. Written as DNA, the CDR3 is TGTGCCAGTATACCGGGACGGAGGAACACTGAAGCTTTCTTT. It encodes CASIPGRRNTEAFF.

The genes are TRBV27 and TRBJ1-1; D call uncertain. CDR1 is MNHEY and CDR2 is SMNVEV in the germline V gene (reference sequence). CDR3 length: 13 amino acids. V gave up 6 bases and J gave up 5 bases, with 13 bases separating them. The CDR3 protein is CASSVGEVTEAFF. The CDR3 DNA is TGTGCCAGCAGCGTCGGTGAGGTTACTGAAGCTTTCTTT.